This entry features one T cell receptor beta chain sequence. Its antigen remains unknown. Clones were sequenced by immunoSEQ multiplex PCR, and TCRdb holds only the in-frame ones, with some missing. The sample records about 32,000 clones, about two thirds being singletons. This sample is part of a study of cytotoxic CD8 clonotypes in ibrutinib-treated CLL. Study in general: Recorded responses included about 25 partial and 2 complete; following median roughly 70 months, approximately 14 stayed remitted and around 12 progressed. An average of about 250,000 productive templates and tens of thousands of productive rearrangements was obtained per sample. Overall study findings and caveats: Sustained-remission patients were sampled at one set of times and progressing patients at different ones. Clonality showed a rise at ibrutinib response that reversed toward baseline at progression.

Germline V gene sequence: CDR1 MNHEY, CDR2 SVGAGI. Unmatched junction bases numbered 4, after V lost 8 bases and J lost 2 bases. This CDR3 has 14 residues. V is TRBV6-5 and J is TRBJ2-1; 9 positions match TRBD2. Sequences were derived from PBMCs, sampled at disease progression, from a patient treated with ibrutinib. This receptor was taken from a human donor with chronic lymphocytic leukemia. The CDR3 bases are TGTGCCAGCCAAGCTAGCGGGGCCTACAATGAGCAGTTCTTC. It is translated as CASQASGAYNEQFF.